The 27 T cell receptor beta chains in this list originate from one sample, sequenced in a study of vaccination effects on CD4 cells after COVID-19 (dated by TCRdb to 2022 to 2024). In the ViraFEST assay, PBMC were stimulated with viral peptide pools, and TCR sequencing was then used to find antigen-specific CD4+ T cell clonotypes based on their expansion. After 10 to 11 days of culture, CD4+ T cells were isolated with the EasySep CD4+ T cell isolation kit. Two doses of either the BNT162b2 or the mRNA-1273 mRNA SARS-CoV-2 vaccine were administered to participants. Their antigen targets remain unknown. Libraries were prepared through the immunoSEQ multiplex PCR assay. The source is immuneACCESS, and TCRdb retained only in-frame sequences with V and J called. Part of the clones is not carried over; for the studies checked, unresolved V genes explain less than half of this, and the remainder is unexplained. The sample table shows tens of thousands of clones, and almost 85% are seen once. The leading ten clones occupy less than 2% of the sample.

The material was CD4+ T cells from PBMCs cultured with HCoV-NL63 spike peptides, obtained after COVID-19 vaccination. The cell subset or site label corresponds to: HCoV-NL63 spike overlapping peptide pool stimulation. These receptors were obtained from a human donor who received a COVID-19 vaccine. Some clones in this sample may be carry-over from other donors' samples.

The chain carries TRBV15 and TRBJ2-3; 7 positions match TRBD1. The CDR3 extends over 14 amino acids. The germline V gene has CDR1 LNHNV and CDR2 YYDKDF (reference sequence). V was pared by 3 bases and J by 5 bases, with 5 bases of the junction left unmatched. The CDR3 nucleotides are TGTGCCACCAGCAGCAGACAGGGCGGAGATACGCAGTATTTT. This translates into CATSSRQGGDTQYF.

The chain is built from TRBV6-5 and TRBJ2-1; 7 nucleotides agree with TRBD1. The length of the CDR3 is 14 residues. V dropped 9 bases and J dropped 8; count of bases not matched to a gene: 13. Germline CDR1 reads MNHEY; CDR2 reads SVGAGI. CDR3 residues: CASTGTEITDEQFF. Written as DNA, the CDR3 is TGTGCCAGTACCGGGACAGAAATTACCGATGAGCAGTTCTTC.

The chain recombines TRBV7-2 with TRBJ2-1, with D tentatively TRBD1 (6 bases). CDR3 length: 15 amino acids. Trimming stripped 2 bases from V and 3 bases from J, with 11 bases between. Looked up from germline, CDR1 is SGHTA and CDR2 is FQGNSA. As DNA, the CDR3 is TGTGCCAGCAGCTTACGAGGGGGTAACTACAATGAGCAGTTCTTC. Residues: CASSLRGGNYNEQFF. Complete variable domain (other parts from reference TRBV7-2 and TRBJ2-1): GAGVSQSPSNKVTEKGKDVELRCDPISGHTALYWYRQSLGQGLEFLIYFQGNSAPDKSGLPSDRFSAERTGGSVSTLTIQRTQQEDSAVYLCASSLRGGNYNEQFFGPGTRLTVL.

The count of this clone is one. V and J are TRBV5-1 and TRBJ2-3, with D possibly being TRBD2 (6 bases). The CDR3 extends over 15 amino acids. Looked up from germline, CDR1 is SGHRS and CDR2 is YFSETQ. Trimming cost V 0 bases and J 7 bases, with 15 bases left between them. The DNA of the CDR3 is TGCGCCAGCAGCTTGGCCACGGGGGACCTGAATACGCAGTATTTT. Protein sequence: CASSLATGDLNTQYF.

The chain is built from TRBV30 and TRBJ2-3, with 8 nucleotides matching TRBD1. This CDR3 region has 13 residues. Germline V CDR1 and CDR2: GTSNPN, SVGIG (reference sequence). V trimming: 3 bases; J trimming: 3 bases; junction bases outside the gene matches: 2. The chain's CDR3 is CAWSQGATDTQYF. CDR3 DNA: TGTGCCTGGAGCCAGGGGGCAACAGATACGCAGTATTTT.

The chain is built from TRBV5-1 and TRBJ2-7; the match to TRBD1 covers 7 bases. Per the germline V gene, CDR1 is SGHRS and CDR2 is YFSETQ. Trimming removed 4 bases from V and 6 bases from J; junction bases left unmatched: 10. The CDR3 contains 14 residues. The CDR3 nucleotides are TGCGCCAGCAGCACGGGACAGATACCCTCCGAGCAGTACGTC. Translation gives CASSTGQIPSEQYV.

The rearrangement joins TRBV9 to TRBJ1-1; 7 bases are shared with TRBD1. Germline CDR1 and CDR2: SGDLS and YYNGEE. This CDR3 region has 14 residues. The ends lost 4 bases at V and 1 base at J; junction bases unmatched: 4. For the CDR3, the DNA is TGTGCCAGCAGCCGACAGGGAAGGAACACTGAAGCTTTCTTT. It is translated as CASSRQGRNTEAFF.

V usage is TRBV23-1 and J usage is TRBJ1-1; D possibly corresponds to TRBD1 (6 bases). TRBV23-1 is filed as an ORF, its function uncertain. Deletions cut 7 bases from V and 2 bases from J, with 11 bases between. This CDR3 comprises 13 residues. The DNA of the CDR3 is TGCGCCAGCACGAAGACAGGCAACACTGAAGCTTTCTTT. This gives the protein CASTKTGNTEAFF.

The CDR3 sequence is CASSLRSNQPQHF. The CDR3 region has the DNA TGTGCCAGCAGCTTACGGAGTAATCAGCCCCAGCATTTT. The chain couples TRBV7-2 to TRBJ1-5; no firm D call. Germline-derived CDR1 and CDR2 are SGHTA and FQGNSA. The CDR3 covers 13 residues. Trimming took off 2 bases at V and 4 bases at J, with 6 bases between the two ends.

The chain couples TRBV6-5 to TRBJ1-4; D is unresolved. This CDR3 is built from 15 residues. Germline loops: CDR1 MNHEY, CDR2 SVGAGI. The V gene lost 2 bases and the J gene lost 0 bases, with 7 bases spanning the gap. CDR3 sequence reads: CASSYRAATNEKLFF. CDR3 in DNA: TGTGCCAGCAGTTACAGGGCCGCAACTAATGAAAAACTGTTTTTT.

The V and J genes are TRBV27 and TRBJ2-2; unclear D gene. Germline V gene sequence: CDR1 MNHEY, CDR2 SMNVEV (reference sequence). The CDR3 has 16 residues. The V end was cut by 6 bases, the J end by 6 bases, with 20 bases between. CDR3: CASSPPAWSGPGELFF. As DNA, the CDR3 is TGTGCCAGCAGCCCCCCGGCGTGGTCCGGCCCCGGGGAGCTGTTTTTT.

CDR3 sequence reads: CASRTGTTTGELFF. The CDR3 DNA reads as TGTGCCAGCAGGACCGGGACGACTACCGGGGAGCTGTTTTTT. This chain joins TRBV27 and TRBJ2-2; possibly TRBD1 or TRBD2 for D (5 bases each). Germline V gives CDR1 MNHEY, CDR2 SMNVEV (reference sequence). The CDR3 length is 14 residues. V lost 6 bases and J lost 5, with 13 bases in between.

This sequence joins TRBV2 and TRBJ1-4; TRBD1 aligns across 9 bases. Germline assignment: CDR1 SNHLY and CDR2 FYNNEI. The V and J ends lost 6 bases and 4 bases, in that order; junction bases with no gene match: 9. CDR3 size: 16 residues. CDR3 nucleotides: TGTGCCAGCAGCCTACTCAGGACAGGGGTTAATGAAAAACTGTTTTTT. Amino acids: CASSLLRTGVNEKLFF.

The V call is TRBV18, the J call TRBJ2-2; D is perhaps TRBD1 (5 bases). Per the germline V gene, CDR1 is KGHSH and CDR2 is LQKENI. The CDR3 is 15 amino acids. V gave up 4 bases and J gave up 7 bases, with 16 bases separating them. The CDR3 sequence: CASSHSQGLHGELFF. In nucleotides, the CDR3 is TGTGCCAGCTCACACTCCCAGGGATTGCACGGGGAGCTGTTTTTT.

This chain uses TRBV30 with TRBJ1-2; D call uncertain. This CDR3 region has 13 residues. V lost 4 bases and J 4 bases, leaving 13 bases between the germline ends. Germline V gene lookup returns CDR1 GTSNPN and CDR2 SVGIG (reference sequence). This CDR3 reads CAWKTEATYGYTF. The DNA of the CDR3 is TGTGCCTGGAAGACGGAGGCGACCTATGGCTACACCTTC.

This clone was seen once. The gene calls are TRBV12-3 or TRBV12-4 and TRBJ2-5, with TRBD1 as a possible D gene (6 bases). The CDR3 sequence is 12 residues long. V lost 6 bases, J lost 9 bases, and 14 bases lay in between. The CDR3 here is CASRQGLTAQYF. The CDR3 nucleotides read TGTGCCAGCAGGCAGGGGCTCACGGCCCAGTACTTC.

The chain couples TRBV25-1 to TRBJ1-6; perhaps TRBD1 as D (5 bases). This CDR3 region has 13 residues. In germline, CDR1 is MGHDK, CDR2 SYGVNS. Trimming left V 7 bases short and J 9 bases short, with 13 bases between. In DNA, the CDR3 is TGTGCCAGCACAAGGGGCCCGCGTTCACCCCTCCACTTT. It is translated as CASTRGPRSPLHF.

This chain's CDR3 is CASSLNRRLVGGNEQFF. The CDR3 nucleotides are TGCGCCAGCAGCCTAAATCGACGCCTCGTAGGGGGCAATGAGCAGTTCTTC. V is TRBV10-2 and J is TRBJ2-1, with D tentatively TRBD1 (6 bases). CDR3 length equals 17 residues. CDR1 and CDR2 from the germline V gene are WSHSY and SAAADI. Trimming stripped 6 bases from V and 6 bases from J, with 24 bases between.

V and J are TRBV2 and TRBJ1-5; D may be TRBD1 (6 bases). This CDR3 comprises 15 residues. CDR1 is SNHLY and CDR2 is FYNNEI in the germline V gene. V was shortened by 4 bases and J by 0 bases, with 10 bases between the two germline ends. The CDR3 DNA sequence: TGTGCCAGCAGTGGGGACATATTTAGCAATCAGCCCCAGCATTTT. This gives the protein CASSGDIFSNQPQHF.

The chain recombines TRBV30 with TRBJ2-1, with 8 nucleotides matching TRBD2. The V gene end was trimmed by 5 bases and the J gene end by 4 bases; junction bases not matched to a gene: 7. This CDR3 comprises 14 residues. The V gene's germline CDR1 is GTSNPN and CDR2 SVGIG (reference sequence). The CDR3 DNA reads TGTGCCTGGGTCGGGGGGGCCCCTTACAATGAGCAGTTCTTC. Amino acid sequence: CAWVGGAPYNEQFF.

V and J are TRBV2 and TRBJ2-5, with 11 bases aligning to TRBD2. Looked up from germline, CDR1 is SNHLY and CDR2 is FYNNEI. The CDR3 totals 16 residues. The junction had 4 bases not matched to a gene; V was cut back by 2 bases and J by 2 bases. For the CDR3, the DNA is TGTGCCAGCAGTGAACCGACTAGCGGGGCACAAGAGACCCAGTACTTC. It specifies CASSEPTSGAQETQYF. The full variable domain, its missing parts supplied by reference TRBV2 and TRBJ2-5, is EPEVTQTPSHQVTQMGQEVILRCVPISNHLYFYWYRQILGQKVEFLVSFYNNEISEKSEIFDDQFSVERPDGSNFTLKIRSTKLEDSAMYFCASSEPTSGAQETQYFGPGTRLLVL.

The chain joins TRBV9 to TRBJ2-1; either TRBD1 or TRBD2 may fit D (5 bases each). Trimming removed 0 bases at V and 6 bases at J, with 13 bases between. In germline, CDR1 is SGDLS, CDR2 YYNGEE. CDR3 size: 15 residues. CDR3: CASSVDGTRSNEQFF. The CDR3 nucleotides are TGTGCCAGCAGCGTAGATGGGACCCGGTCCAATGAGCAGTTCTTC.

The chain links TRBV12-3 or TRBV12-4 to TRBJ2-7; 8 positions match TRBD2. J gave up 6 bases and V 6 bases, and 4 bases lay outside the gene matches. The CDR3 spans 12 residues. The CDR3 here is CASSPGRGEQYV. In DNA form, the CDR3 reads TGTGCCAGCAGCCCCGGGAGGGGCGAGCAGTACGTC.

This clone has only one observation. V gene TRBV5-1 combines with J gene TRBJ2-5; 9 bases fit TRBD1. The V gene end was trimmed by 5 bases and the J gene end by 5 bases; junction bases not matched to a gene: 16. The CDR3 extends over 17 amino acids. The germline CDR1 and CDR2 sequences are SGHRS and YFSETQ. CDR3 in amino acids: CASSWGTGIGKRETQYF. For the CDR3, the DNA is TGCGCCAGCAGTTGGGGGACAGGGATAGGGAAAAGGGAGACCCAGTACTTC.

J is TRBJ1-3 and V is TRBV18; TRBD1 matches 9 bases. In germline, CDR1 is KGHSH, CDR2 LQKENI. This CDR3 spans 15 amino acids. J gave up 4 bases and V 5 bases, and 6 bases lay outside the gene matches. Here the CDR3 reads CASSTRTGDGNTIYF. The CDR3 region has the DNA TGTGCCAGCTCAACCCGGACAGGGGACGGAAACACCATATATTTT. Combining the CDR3 with reference TRBV18 and TRBJ1-3 gives the whole variable domain NAGVMQNPRHLVRRRGQEARLRCSPMKGHSHVYWYRQLPEEGLKFMVYLQKENIIDESGMPKERFSAEFPKEGPSILRIQQVVRGDSAAYFCASSTRTGDGNTIYFGEGSWLTVV.

This clone occurred once. The chain couples TRBV5-4 to TRBJ2-5; D is perhaps TRBD1 (5 bases). Trimming took off 4 bases at V and 3 bases at J, with 16 bases between the two ends. Germline assignment: CDR1 SGHNT and CDR2 YYREEE (reference sequence). This CDR3 comprises 15 residues. The CDR3 DNA is TGTGCCAGCAGCCTTTCAGGACAAGGGGAAGAGACCCAGTACTTC. This sequence encodes CASSLSGQGEETQYF.

The rearrangement joins TRBV14 to TRBJ1-2; no definite D call. In germline, CDR1 is SGHDN, CDR2 FVKESK. V was cut by 1 base and J by 0 bases, with 15 bases left in between. There are 17 residues in the CDR3. Written as DNA, the CDR3 is TGTGCCAGCAGCCAAGTACCGTCGGGTTCAGCTAACTATGGCTACACCTTC. Translation gives CASSQVPSGSANYGYTF.